The clone carrying this T cell receptor beta chain was counted between two and nine times. The antigen is undetermined. The data were obtained in a study of OX40 agonist ivuxolimab in advanced cancers. Study background: An anti-OX40 (CD134) antibody with agonistic activity, ivuxolimab, was administered to patients.

Findings of the study overall: CD8+ T cells were the subset that, on average, had more expanded clones than CD4+.

Systemic immunosuppression or a history of autoimmune disease excluded patients. Sampling of blood occurred at baseline, cycle 4 day 1, and cycle 7 day 1. Repertoires were generated with immunoSEQ multiplex PCR, while TCRdb's copy carries only in-frame clones and drops some. This sample has about 62,000 clones, with 75% to 85% found just once. This TCR was sampled from an adult with an advanced solid tumor such as melanoma, head and neck, liver or kidney cancer. Sample: CD4+ or CD8+ T cells sorted from blood, taken in a trial of the OX40 agonist ivuxolimab.

The CDR3 is CASSVTGNTEAFF. CDR3 nucleotide sequence: TGTGCCAGCAGTGTTACAGGAAACACTGAAGCTTTCTTT. J is TRBJ1-1 and V is TRBV6-1, with a weak D call TRBD1 (5 bases). Looked up from germline, CDR1 is MNHNS and CDR2 is SASEGT. The germline V and J ends were trimmed by 4 bases and 2 bases, with 8 bases remaining between them. The CDR3 covers 13 residues.